This T cell receptor (beta chain) was recovered during a study of vaccination effects on CD4 cells after COVID-19. Across the study: Participants received two doses of either the BNT162b2 or mRNA-1273 vaccine. Sampling of a couple of convalescent patients took place 16 days and one week prior to vaccination.

Expansion of antigen-specific CD4+ T cells with viral peptide pools was carried out by the ViraFEST assay before sequencing. A 10-day culture period preceded the isolation of CD4+ T cells. PCR showed that the person got SARS-CoV-2 infection at some point between March and December 2020. PBMC cultures contained two million cells per well, 7.5 to 10 IU/ml IL-2 and roughly 9.4 ug/ml peptides. Cultures received IL-2 medium that replaced half the medium on days 3 and 7. V lost 6 bases to trimming and J lost 1 base; unmatched junction nucleotides: 5. Germline lookup yields CDR1 ENHRY and CDR2 SYGVKD. The CDR3 covers 14 residues. The table came from immunoSEQ multiplex PCR; TCRdb's copy has only in-frame clones and leaves some out. This table holds 22,000 or so clones, around 72% found once. Points on this clone: Its target is unknown.

This receptor was taken from a human donor who had a prior SARS-CoV-2 infection. The genes are TRBV10-3 and TRBJ1-2, with TRBD1 identical over 7 bases. The sample was CD4+ T cells from PBMCs cultured with a peptide pool, taken before COVID-19 vaccination. CDR3: CAISPGQHNYGYTF. As DNA, the CDR3 is TGTGCCATCAGCCCGGGACAGCATAACTATGGCTACACCTTC.